This is a list of T cell receptor beta chains from one sample in a study of shared clonotypes between healthy human individuals. Method: immunoSEQ multiplex PCR; TCRdb's copy keeps in-frame clones and lacks some. The data hold about 2.1 million clones, with 90% to 95% observed a single time. The sequencing input was naive CD8+ T cells from PBMCs. The receptors were gathered from a man aged 18-30 years in good health. Some clones in this sample may be carry-over from other donors' samples. Both conserved end residues are part of each CDR3. The order of the fields is clone size, D gene, J gene, V gene, CDR3 DNA, CDR3 protein. D genes are given only for firm matches. For some rows the clone size is stated as once, few or many, or as a class when expanded; others skip it.

- | - | TRBJ2-3 | TRBV7-3 | TGTGCCAGCAGCCGACAGGGCGGGACGAACACAGATACGCAGTATTTT | CASSRQGGTNTDTQYF
few | - | TRBJ1-2 | TRBV19 | TGTGCCAGTAGTCCGGGACTACTGTATGGCTACACCTTC | CASSPGLLYGYTF
once | - | TRBJ2-7 | TRBV2 | TGTGCCAGCAGGGGGAACTCCTACGAGCAGTACTTC | CASRGNSYEQYF
- | TRBD2 | TRBJ2-7 | TRBV27 | TGTGCCAGCACCCCGAGGGGAGCGGGGTCCTACGAGCAGTACTTC | CASTPRGAGSYEQYF
- | - | TRBJ2-7 | TRBV10-2 | TGCGCCAGCAGTCAAGCCTACGAGCAGTACTTC | CASSQAYEQYF
- | TRBD1 | TRBJ1-1 | TRBV5-6 | TGTGCCAGCAGCCCAGGGGGTGAATCAGCTGAAGCTTTCTTT | CASSPGGESAEAFF
- | TRBD1 | TRBJ1-2 | TRBV5-1 | TGCGCCAGCAGCTTGGAAGACAGGGGGCGAGATGGCTACACCTTC | CASSLEDRGRDGYTF
- | TRBD1 | TRBJ2-7 | TRBV27 | TGTGCCAGCAGTCGAAACCGGGACAGGCGCTCCTACGAGCAGTACTTC | CASSRNRDRRSYEQYF
- | - | TRBJ2-1 | TRBV6-1 | TGTGCCAGCAGTGGCCGCCTAGGTAGAAATGAGCAGTTCTTC | CASSGRLGRNEQFF
- | TRBD1 | TRBJ1-1 | TRBV25-1 | TGTGCCAGCACCCTGGGGCAGGGGGCTGGGGCTTTCTTT | CASTLGQGAGAFF
- | - | TRBJ2-3 | TRBV9 | TGTGCCAGCTCCATAAAGGGAGTTACTAGCACAGATACGCAGTATTTT | CASSIKGVTSTDTQYF
- | TRBD1 | TRBJ2-7 | TRBV6-1 | TGTGCCAGCAGCAGGGGGCTTGACGAGCAGTACTTC | CASSRGLDEQYF
once | - | TRBJ2-7 | TRBV19 | TGTGCCAGTAGTATAAAGCTGGCTGGTACCTACGAGCAGTACTTC | CASSIKLAGTYEQYF
- | - | TRBJ2-7 | TRBV19 | TGTGCCAGTAGTATCTCCCAGTTTAACTACGAGCAGTACTTC | CASSISQFNYEQYF
once | - | TRBJ1-1 | TRBV27 | TGTGCCAGCAGTTTGGCAGAGAACGTGAACACTGAAGCTTTCTTT | CASSLAENVNTEAFF
- | - | TRBJ2-1 | TRBV19 | TGTGCCAGTACACAAGGGGGGGCCTGGGAGCAGTTCTTC | CASTQGGAWEQFF
once | - | TRBJ2-3 | TRBV7-8 | TGTGCCAGCAGCTTAGGGGGGAGGACAGATACGCAGTATTTT | CASSLGGRTDTQYF
- | - | TRBJ1-2 | TRBV7-9 | TGTGCCAGCAGCTTAAGGTCCCCGACAGGACTGAACTATGGCTACACCTTC | CASSLRSPTGLNYGYTF
once | - | TRBJ2-1 | TRBV2 | TGTGCCAGCAGTCCCTTGGACACCGCTTACAATGAGCAGTTCTTC | CASSPLDTAYNEQFF
- | TRBD2 | TRBJ2-7 | TRBV19 | TGTGCCAGTAGTATAAGACTAGCGGGAGCCCGCTCCTACGAGCAGTACTTC | CASSIRLAGARSYEQYF
- | - | TRBJ2-7 | TRBV7-8 | TGTGCCAGCAGCTCCCCCTCCCCAGTTGACGAGCAGTACTTC | CASSSPSPVDEQYF
- | - | TRBJ2-5 | TRBV5-1 | TGCGCCAGCAGCTTGCCTAGTAGAGGAGAGACCCAGTACTTC | CASSLPSRGETQYF
- | - | TRBJ2-2 | TRBV2 | TGTGCCAGCAGCCCAACTAGATTAGGGACCGGGGAGCTGTTTTTT | CASSPTRLGTGELFF
- | TRBD2 | TRBJ2-7 | TRBV5-4 | TGTGCCAGCAGCCCAGGACTAGCGGGAGGGAACCACGAGCAGTACTTC | CASSPGLAGGNHEQYF
- | TRBD1 | TRBJ2-1 | TRBV6-6 | TGTGCCAGCAACCCGAGGCTAGCAGGGGACAGGGAGCAGTTCTTC | CASNPRLAGDREQFF
- | - | TRBJ1-5 | TRBV7-2 | TGTGCCAGCAGTTCGGATGAACAGGGCCAGCATTTT | CASSSDEQGQHF